These 11 T cell receptor beta chains were all obtained from the same sample, sequenced in a study of T cells after posttransplantation cyclophosphamide. Libraries were prepared by immunoSEQ multiplex PCR; TCRdb keeps only in-frame clonotypes and omits some of them. The sample holds about 32,000 clones, roughly 90% seen once. Material for sequencing was PBMCs. These receptor sequences come from a middle-aged woman with a blood cancer, CMV-positive, and with a related stem cell donor.

This CDR3 reads CASSSGSLGLYYGYTF. In DNA form, the CDR3 reads TGTGCCAGCAGTTCAGGTTCCCTGGGACTGTACTATGGCTACACCTTC. This chain joins TRBV6-6 and TRBJ1-2, with TRBD1 as a possible D gene (5 bases). The CDR3 covers 16 residues. Germline CDR1 MNHNY, CDR2 SVGAGI (reference sequence). Trimming took off 4 bases at V and 3 bases at J, with 18 bases between the two ends.

The rearrangement joins TRBV7-9 to TRBJ2-5; 8 nucleotides agree with TRBD1. J was trimmed by 4 bases and V by 4 bases; bases with no gene match: 5. The CDR3 consists of 14 residues. Germline V gives CDR1 SEHNR, CDR2 FQNEAQ (reference sequence). The CDR3 is CASSSTGEGETQYF. CDR3 nucleotides: TGTGCCAGCAGCTCGACAGGGGAAGGAGAGACCCAGTACTTC.

This clone has a single count. The genes are TRBV19 and TRBJ2-7; D remains unclear. The germline CDR1 and CDR2 sequences are LNHDA and SQIVND (reference sequence). CDR3 length: 15 amino acids. V was trimmed by 0 bases and J by 2 bases, leaving 11 bases between them. CDR3 coding DNA: TGTGCCAGTAGTATAGATGGCCTTAATGCCTACGAGCAGTACTTC. It yields the protein CASSIDGLNAYEQYF.

The chain recombines TRBV6-5 with TRBJ1-6; D gene unclear. Germline assignment: CDR1 MNHEY and CDR2 SVGAGI. V was clipped by 2 bases and J by 5 bases, with 7 bases between them. The CDR3 length is 14 residues. The CDR3 nucleotides are TGTGCCAGCAGTTACGCCGGGAATAATTCACCCCTCCACTTT. This gives the protein CASSYAGNNSPLHF.

The genes are TRBV19 and TRBJ2-7; D possibly corresponds to TRBD1 (6 bases). Germline V CDR1 and CDR2: LNHDA, SQIVND (reference sequence). V was clipped by 0 bases and J by 6 bases, with 9 bases between them. The CDR3 spans 13 residues. CDR3 in amino acids: CASSIDTGSEQYF. The CDR3 DNA reads TGTGCCAGTAGTATAGATACAGGGAGCGAGCAGTACTTC.

The chain recombines TRBV4-3 with TRBJ1-2; D might be TRBD1 (5 bases). The CDR3 extends over 15 amino acids. The germline CDR1 and CDR2 sequences are LGHNA and YSLEER. The ends were cut back, 3 bases at V and 2 bases at J, with 13 bases in the middle. The CDR3 is CASSQDSGGNYGYTF. The CDR3 nucleotides are TGCGCCAGCAGCCAGGACTCCGGGGGGAACTATGGCTACACCTTC.

This rearrangement joins TRBV4-3 to TRBJ1-5, with D unresolved. V was shortened by 2 bases and J by 5 bases, with 7 bases between the two germline ends. Germline CDR1 and CDR2: LGHNA and YSLEER. CDR3 size: 13 residues. Here the CDR3 reads CASSQQADQPQHF. The DNA for the CDR3 is TGCGCCAGCAGCCAACAGGCTGATCAGCCCCAGCATTTT.

The chain combines TRBV9 with TRBJ1-2; TRBD1 aligns across 8 bases. CDR1 and CDR2 from the germline V gene are SGDLS and YYNGEE. This CDR3 has 15 amino acids. V lost 0 bases to trimming and J lost 4 bases; unmatched junction nucleotides: 5. The CDR3 DNA follows: TGTGCCAGCAGCGTAGGACAGGGGAGGGCCTATGGCTACACCTTC. This sequence encodes CASSVGQGRAYGYTF.

The chain joins TRBV19 to TRBJ1-1; 7 bases line up with TRBD1. Looked up from germline, CDR1 is LNHDA and CDR2 is SQIVND (reference sequence). The V gene end was trimmed by 5 bases and the J gene end by 4 bases; junction bases not matched to a gene: 10. The CDR3 runs 15 residues. CDR3 DNA: TGTGCCAGTAGTCGTAAACAGGGGACTCCCACTGAAGCTTTCTTT. Residues: CASSRKQGTPTEAFF.

Written as DNA, the CDR3 is TGCGCCAGCAGCCCGAACAGGGGGATGAACACTGAAGCTTTCTTT. It codes for CASSPNRGMNTEAFF. The rearrangement joins TRBV4-3 to TRBJ1-1, with 8 bases aligning to TRBD1. Germline CDR1 LGHNA, CDR2 YSLEER. With V trimmed by 4 bases and J by 0 bases, 4 bases remained unmatched. The CDR3 spans 15 residues.

The rearrangement links TRBV5-1 to TRBJ2-3; 9 bases align to TRBD2. The germline V gene has CDR1 SGHRS and CDR2 YFSETQ. The CDR3 totals 15 residues. V shed 0 bases and J 7 bases; nucleotides not matched to a gene: 6. The CDR3 DNA is TGCGCCAGCAGCTTGGGTCTAGCGGGGCGGTATACGCAGTATTTT. It encodes CASSLGLAGRYTQYF.